Below are 22 T cell receptor beta chains sequenced from a single sample in a study of blood T cell repertoires in COVID-19. Assay: immunoSEQ multiplex PCR; the TCRdb copy retains only in-frame clones and omits some. The sample has around 46,000 clones; over 75% are singletons. Sample: peripheral blood. The receptor source for this set is a human donor in a cohort sampled during active COVID-19.

CDR3: CATSDSSPGYEQYF. For the CDR3, the DNA is TGTGCCACCAGTGATTCAAGTCCCGGGTACGAGCAGTACTTC. V and J are TRBV24-1 and TRBJ2-7; D uncertain. Germline CDR1 is KGHDR and CDR2 is SFDVKD. The CDR3 runs to 14 residues. Trimming took 2 bases from V and 4 from J, leaving 11 bases between them.

Here the CDR3 reads CASSLREGDEQFF. The CDR3 DNA follows: TGTGCCAGCAGTTTAAGGGAGGGGGATGAGCAGTTCTTC. J is TRBJ2-1 and V is TRBV27; a possible D gene is TRBD2 (7 bases). The CDR3 has 13 residues. Germline V gene sequence: CDR1 MNHEY, CDR2 SMNVEV (reference sequence). Trimming took off 2 bases at V and 8 bases at J, with 10 bases between the two ends.

This chain uses TRBV18 with TRBJ2-7; 9 bases agree with TRBD1. Germline lookup yields CDR1 KGHSH and CDR2 LQKENI. With V trimmed by 2 bases and J by 4 bases, 3 bases remained unmatched. CDR3 size: 14 residues. CDR3: CASSPNRGQYEQYF. In DNA form, the CDR3 reads TGTGCCAGCTCACCAAACAGGGGGCAGTACGAGCAGTACTTC.

This clone was observed once. The CDR3 is CASSAYRGPNTGELFF. In nucleotides, the CDR3 is TGTGCCAGCAGCGCATACAGGGGCCCGAACACCGGGGAGCTGTTTTTT. The chain joins TRBV7-8 to TRBJ2-2, with 7 bases that match TRBD1. The germline CDR1 and CDR2 sequences are SGHVS and FQNEAQ. The CDR3 extends over 16 amino acids. Losses at the gene ends were 5 bases for V and 0 bases for J; bases not matched to a gene: 6.

This chain uses TRBV27 with TRBJ2-7; perhaps TRBD2 as D (7 bases). CDR1 is MNHEY, CDR2 SMNVEV, per germline (reference sequence). The CDR3 length is 16 residues. Trimming pared 6 bases from V and 0 bases from J, leaving 18 bases between. The CDR3, as DNA: TGTGCCAGCAGCCTAAAGGGAGGGGGGGTCTCCTACGAGCAGTACTTC. Residues: CASSLKGGGVSYEQYF.

J is TRBJ2-2 and V is TRBV7-6; D might be TRBD1 (6 bases). The V and J ends lost 1 base and 0 bases respectively, with 12 bases between them. The germline V gene encodes CDR1 SGHVS and CDR2 FNYEAQ. The CDR3 runs 17 residues. CDR3 DNA: TGTGCCAGCAGCTTAGTCTCCAGGGGATCGAACACCGGGGAGCTGTTTTTT. Amino acid sequence: CASSLVSRGSNTGELFF.

The V call is TRBV7-2, the J call TRBJ2-5; no clear D gene. CDR1 and CDR2 from the germline V gene are SGHTA and FQGNSA. The CDR3 runs to 15 residues. With 0 bases removed from V and 1 base from J, the gap between germline ends came to 9 bases. CDR3 DNA: TGTGCCAGCAGCTTAGCGCGCTCTAGCCAAGAGACCCAGTACTTC. Its protein is CASSLARSSQETQYF. The full variable domain, rest sourced from reference TRBV7-2 and TRBJ2-5, is GAGVSQSPSNKVTEKGKDVELRCDPISGHTALYWYRQSLGQGLEFLIYFQGNSAPDKSGLPSDRFSAERTGGSVSTLTIQRTQQEDSAVYLCASSLARSSQETQYFGPGTRLLVL.

The chain joins TRBV19 to TRBJ1-5; D is ambiguous. CDR1 is LNHDA, CDR2 SQIVND, per germline (reference sequence). V was trimmed by 5 bases and J by 2 bases, leaving 13 bases between them. The CDR3 consists of 15 residues. The CDR3 sequence is CASSPGWVGNQPQHF. The DNA for the CDR3 is TGTGCCAGTAGTCCCGGGTGGGTCGGCAATCAGCCCCAGCATTTT.

The rearrangement joins TRBV7-3 to TRBJ2-3, with 8 bases aligning to TRBD1. Unmatched junction bases numbered 3, after V lost 5 bases and J lost 2 bases. The CDR3 contains 14 residues. Germline loops: CDR1 SGHTA, CDR2 FQGTGA. CDR3 sequence reads: CASSRTGFTDTQYF. DNA of the CDR3: TGTGCCAGCAGCCGGACAGGGTTCACAGATACGCAGTATTTT.

V is TRBV4-1 and J is TRBJ2-1; 8 nucleotides match TRBD1. Germline V gene sequence: CDR1 MGHRA, CDR2 YSYEKL. The V and J ends lost 2 bases and 8 bases, in that order; junction bases with no gene match: 14. The CDR3 length is 17 residues. CDR3 nucleotides: TGCGCCAGCAGCCAAAACCCCGGACAGGGCGGTTCGGATGAGCAGTTCTTC. Encoded protein: CASSQNPGQGGSDEQFF.

The chain employs TRBV7-2 and TRBJ1-2; 7 bases align to TRBD1. With 6 bases clipped from V and 5 bases from J, the junction kept 9 bases outside the gene matches. Germline V CDR1 and CDR2: SGHTA, FQGNSA. This CDR3 has 14 residues. DNA for the CDR3: TGTGCCAGCAGACCACCCGACAGGGCTTATGGCTACACCTTC. Its protein is CASRPPDRAYGYTF.

The chain couples TRBV4-1 to TRBJ2-3, with TRBD2 identical over 15 bases. J was trimmed by 4 bases and V by 1 base; bases with no gene match: 9. CDR1 and CDR2 from the germline V gene are MGHRA and YSYEKL. The CDR3 has 19 amino acids. The CDR3: CASSQVPLGLAGGADTQYF. The DNA for the CDR3 is TGCGCCAGCAGCCAAGTTCCGCTGGGACTAGCGGGAGGAGCAGATACGCAGTATTTT.

The chain combines TRBV6-1 with TRBJ2-5, with TRBD2 matching over 11 bases. V trimming: 0 bases; J trimming: 5 bases; junction bases outside the gene matches: 11. Germline V lookup: CDR1 MNHNS, CDR2 SASEGT. The CDR3 totals 18 residues. CDR3 sequence reads: CASSEAQISGGALETQYF. In DNA form, the CDR3 reads TGTGCCAGCAGTGAAGCGCAGATTAGCGGGGGGGCCTTGGAGACCCAGTACTTC.

This clone was observed a single time. The chain joins TRBV7-9 to TRBJ2-1, with TRBD1 matching over 7 bases. This CDR3 is built from 15 residues. Losses at the gene ends were 5 bases for V and 7 bases for J; bases not matched to a gene: 11. Germline V gene sequence: CDR1 SEHNR, CDR2 FQNEAQ (reference sequence). CDR3: CASSQQVQGLNEQFF. CDR3 nucleotide sequence: TGTGCCAGCAGCCAACAAGTACAGGGGCTAAATGAGCAGTTCTTC.

This chain links TRBV30 with TRBJ1-5; D is possibly TRBD1 (5 bases). Looked up from germline, CDR1 is GTSNPN and CDR2 is SVGIG (reference sequence). There are 13 residues in the CDR3. V dropped 2 bases and J dropped 4 bases, with 9 bases sitting between them. The chain's CDR3 is CAWSQGLNQPQHF. The CDR3 DNA follows: TGTGCCTGGAGTCAGGGACTTAATCAGCCCCAGCATTTT. Full variable domain (rest looked up from reference TRBV30 and TRBJ1-5): SQTIHQWPATLVQPVGSPLSLECTVEGTSNPNLYWYRQAAGRGLQLLFYSVGIGQISSEVPQNLSASRPQDRQFILSSKKLLLSDSGFYLCAWSQGLNQPQHFGDGTRLSIL.

The chain couples TRBV19 to TRBJ1-1; D gene uncertain. The CDR3 contains 13 residues. Trimming cost V 3 bases and J 2 bases, with 7 bases left between them. Germline V gene lookup returns CDR1 LNHDA and CDR2 SQIVND (reference sequence). The CDR3 region is CASSISVNTEAFF. The CDR3 DNA is TGTGCCAGTAGTATCTCTGTAAACACTGAAGCTTTCTTT.

The chain uses TRBV6-5 and TRBJ1-5; D is ambiguous. Trimming removed 0 bases from V and 6 bases from J, with 9 bases in between. This CDR3 is 14 amino acids long. Germline CDR1 is MNHEY and CDR2 is SVGAGI. For the CDR3, the DNA is TGTGCCAGCAGTTACTCGAGGCTGGCTCAGCCCCAGCATTTT. Amino acids: CASSYSRLAQPQHF.

In nucleotides, the CDR3 is TGTGCCAGCAGCTTATGGGGGGAGGAGACCCAGTACTTC. It is translated as CASSLWGEETQYF. This chain links TRBV7-3 with TRBJ2-5; a possible D gene is TRBD2 (6 bases). CDR1 and CDR2 (germline): SGHTA, FQGTGA. CDR3 length: 13 amino acids. V lost 2 bases, J lost 5 bases, and 9 bases lay in between.

The rearrangement joins TRBV10-3 to TRBJ2-5; D unresolved. Germline-derived CDR1 and CDR2 are ENHRY and SYGVKD. This CDR3 is 12 amino acids long. The germline V and J ends were trimmed by 10 bases and 4 bases, with 13 bases remaining between them. The CDR3 DNA reads as TGTGCCAGCCGACTTGAAGGAGAGACCCAGTACTTC. Translating gives CASRLEGETQYF.

The V and J genes are TRBV5-8 and TRBJ2-1; D is unclear. Trimming cost V 1 base and J 5 bases, with 4 bases left between them. From germline, CDR1 is SGHTS and CDR2 YDEGEE. The CDR3 has 12 residues. The CDR3 spells CASSLQDNEQFF. CDR3 in DNA: TGTGCCAGCAGCTTGCAGGACAATGAGCAGTTCTTC.

The rearrangement uses TRBV7-2 and TRBJ1-1; D gene ambiguous. V lost 2 bases and J lost 2, with 6 bases in between. Germline loops: CDR1 SGHTA, CDR2 FQGNSA. This CDR3 has 13 amino acids. The CDR3, as DNA: TGTGCCAGCAGCTTACTCACAAACACTGAAGCTTTCTTT. Amino acid sequence: CASSLLTNTEAFF.

This rearrangement joins TRBV11-3 to TRBJ2-1, with a possible D match to TRBD2 (5 bases). The V gene's germline CDR1 is SGHNT and CDR2 YENEEA. V lost 6 bases to trimming and J lost 9 bases, with 9 bases between them. This CDR3 region has 11 residues. CDR3 sequence: CASRGVGEQFF. The DNA for the CDR3 is TGTGCCAGCAGGGGAGTGGGTGAGCAGTTCTTC.